Shown below are 27 T cell receptor beta chains from a single sample sequenced in a study of tissue T cells after allogeneic stem cell transplantation. Time point indicated: mouse harvest day 14 after allogeneic transplant. Mouse grafts combined 10^7 T-cell-depleted bone marrow cells with 10^6 splenic CD5+ T cells. TCRdb's table, derived via immunoSEQ multiplex PCR, lists solely in-frame clones and lacks some. The data contain roughly 2,900 clones, approximately 40% of them singletons. The sequenced sample was gut tissue. The origin of the receptors is a female BALB/c mouse given C57BL/6 T cells with graft-versus-host disease after an allogeneic hematopoietic cell transplant.

Comment on this clone: Gene labels here are mouse ones. Read data end 1 residue before the CDR3 end; the end is taken from the germline J gene. V is TRBV20 and J is TRBJ2-7; no clear D. Germline CDR1 reads GFQATS; CDR2 reads STVNSAI. Trimming stripped 0 bases from V and 3 bases from J, with 3 bases between. CDR3 length: 11 residues. The CDR3 sequence: CGARDNYEQYF. The part of the CDR3 DNA that was read is TGTGGTGCTAGGGACAACTATGAACAGTAC. Variable domain in full (rest from reference TRBV20 and TRBJ2-7): GALVYQYPRRTICKSGTSMRMECQAVGFQATSVAWYRQSPQKTFELIALSTVNSAIKYEQNFTQEKFPISHPNLSFSSMTVLNAYLEDRGLYLCGARDNYEQYFGPGTRLTVL.

Details on this clone: Gene names follow the mouse nomenclature. The read terminates 1 residue ahead of where the CDR3 ends, so the germline J gene completes it. The chain recombines TRBV26 with TRBJ1-5, with 9 bases lining up with TRBD1. The V gene end was trimmed by 9 bases and the J gene end by 1 base; junction bases not matched to a gene: 4. In germline, CDR1 is KGHPV, CDR2 FQNQEV (reference sequence). This CDR3 region has 14 residues. The DNA read from the CDR3 is TGTGCCAGTGGGACAGGGAGGAACAACCAGGCTCCGCTT. It specifies CASGTGRNNQAPL. The entire CDR3 protein is CASGTGRNNQAPLF.

This clone occurred a few times. The gene symbols are mouse symbols. The CDR3 end is not reached by the read, which stops 1 residue before it; the germline J gene fills it in. The chain links TRBV3 to TRBJ2-2; 9 bases fit TRBD2. CDR1 and CDR2 (germline): SNHLY, FYNGKV (reference sequence). Trimming cost V 5 bases and J 0 bases; bases outside gene matches: 4. The CDR3 has 16 residues. CDR3 sequence reads: CASSQTGGPNTGQLYF. Partial CDR3 DNA: TGTGCCAGCAGCCAGACTGGGGGCCCAAACACCGGGCAGCTCTAC.

Points on this clone: Mouse germline and gene names are used. The read halts 1 residue ahead of the CDR3 end, with the missing end drawn from the germline J gene. The same CDR3 is also encoded by other DNA sequences in this sample. V is TRBV15 and J is TRBJ2-4; unclear D gene. Between the trimmed V and J ends, which lost 0 bases and 0 bases, there was a span of 4 bases. Germline values: CDR1 SGHND, CDR2 FRSKSL. The CDR3 spans 14 residues. CDR3 in amino acids: CASSLAGSQNTLYF. The part of the CDR3 DNA that was read is TGTGCCAGCAGTTTAGCTGGCAGTCAAAACACCTTGTAC.

This clone was counted a single time. This sequence is one base from a far larger clone and is likely a read error. Each gene name is a mouse one. From the germline J gene comes the end of the CDR3, since the read stops 1 residue before it. The chain couples TRBV26 to TRBJ1-3; D gene uncertain. Per germline, CDR1 KGHPV and CDR2 FQNQEV (reference sequence). The CDR3 spans 14 residues. This CDR3 reads CARSREGSGNTLYF. The part of the CDR3 DNA that was read is TGTGCCCGCAGTCGAGAGGGTTCTGGAAATACGCTCTAT.

Regarding this clone: All gene names here are mouse names. The CDR3 end is not reached by the read, which stops 1 residue before it; the germline J gene fills it in. The V and J genes are TRBV16 and TRBJ2-1; 10 nucleotides align to TRBD2. Unmatched junction bases numbered 2, after V lost 0 bases and J lost 3 bases. This CDR3 is built from 16 residues. CDR1 is SGHSA, CDR2 FRNQAP, per germline. CDR3 region: CASSLDTGGGYAEQFF. The DNA read from the CDR3 is TGTGCAAGCAGCTTAGATACTGGGGGGGGCTATGCTGAGCAGTTC. The full variable domain, in which reference TRBV16 and TRBJ2-1 provide the parts outside the CDR3, is NAGVIQTPRHKVTGKGQEATLWCEPISGHSAVFWYRQTIVQGLEFLTYFRNQAPIDDSGMPKERFSAQMPNQSHSTLKIQSTQPQDSAVYLCASSLDTGGGYAEQFFGPGTRLTVL.

By frequency in the sample, this clone is large. The gene names here belong to mouse. CDR3 bases read: TGCTCCAGCAGTCAGGACACCGGGCAGCTCTAC. Amino acid sequence: CSSSQDTGQLY. The complete CDR3 sequence is CSSSQDTGQLYF. The J gene is TRBJ2-2, the V gene TRBV23. The read gets to within 1 residue of the CDR3 end, and the germline J gene fills in the rest. This CDR3 region has 12 residues. Germline V CDR1 and CDR2: KGHTA, FQNQQP.

This clone came up a few times. Gene names are mouse gene names. The observed sequence ends 1 residue before the CDR3 terminus, with the missing tail filled in from the germline J gene. This chain connects TRBV23 to TRBJ2-7; no check of the table's D call, TRBD2, against the DNA was made. The CDR3 runs 15 residues. CDR1 and CDR2 from the germline V gene are KGHTA and FQNQQP. The DNA read from the CDR3 is TGCTCCAGCAGTCAAGGGACTGGGGGACGGAGGGAACAGTAC. Residues: CSSSQGTGGRREQY. The whole CDR3 is CSSSQGTGGRREQYF. The whole variable domain, filled in from reference TRBV23 and TRBJ2-7, reads DAAVTQKPRYLIKMKGQEAEMKCIPEKGHTAVFWYQQKQSKELKFLIYFQNQQPLDQIDMVKERFSAVCPSSSLCSLGIRTCEAEDSALYLCSSSQGTGGRREQYFGPGTRLTVL.

Note on this clone: Mouse names are used for the genes. The read ends 1 residue shy of where the CDR3 ends; the end is completed using the germline J gene. The V call is TRBV16, the J call TRBJ2-5, with TRBD2 matching 9 bases. Germline V gives CDR1 SGHSA, CDR2 FRNQAP. Trimming took 5 bases from V and 5 from J; bases not matched to a gene: 2. The length of the CDR3 is 13 residues. The covered CDR3 bases are TGTGCAAGCAGCCAGACTGGGGGAGACACCCAGTAC. Translation gives CASSQTGGDTQY. The CDR3 in full is CASSQTGGDTQYF.

Points on this clone: Mouse germline and gene names are used. The read stops 1 residue short of the end of the CDR3; the missing end is completed from the germline J gene. This sequence joins TRBV26 and TRBJ2-4; D remains ambiguous. V lost 4 bases and J lost 0, with 8 bases in between. Germline V gene lookup returns CDR1 KGHPV and CDR2 FQNQEV (reference sequence). This CDR3 has 14 amino acids. CDR3 in amino acids: CASSPHKSQNTLYF. CDR3 bases read: TGTGCCAGCAGTCCCCACAAGAGTCAAAACACCTTGTAC.

Notes on this clone: Gene and germline names: mouse. The CDR3 goes on 1 residue after the read ends, and that part is filled in from the germline J gene. V is TRBV5 and J is TRBJ1-4; 9 bases match TRBD1. CDR3 length: 15 amino acids. The V and J ends lost 4 bases and 4 bases, in that order; junction bases with no gene match: 4. Germline V gene data show CDR1 as LGHNA and CDR2 as YNLKQL (reference sequence). CDR3 DNA, as far as it was read: TGTGCCAGCAGCCCGGGACAGGGCGGCAACGAAAGATTATTT. Translated, it gives CASSPGQGGNERLF. The whole CDR3 region reads CASSPGQGGNERLFF.

Remarks on this clone: The genes and germline here are from mouse. Read sequence stops 1 residue before the CDR3 end, and the germline J gene provides the missing end. This chain connects TRBV15 to TRBJ2-3; tentatively, D is TRBD1 (6 bases). The CDR3 consists of 14 residues. V was pared by 6 bases and J by 0 bases, with 10 bases between. CDR1 is SGHND and CDR2 is FRSKSL in the germline V gene. Incomplete CDR3 DNA: TGTGCCAGCAGCCGGGACAATAGTGCAGAAACGCTGTAT. Protein sequence: CASSRDNSAETLY. The full CDR3 protein reads CASSRDNSAETLYF.

This clone has just a few counts. Any gene name here is a mouse gene name. The CDR3 end lies 1 residue beyond the end of the read and is filled in from the germline J gene. This chain connects TRBV26 to TRBJ2-5; maybe TRBD2 (6 bases). CDR1 and CDR2 (germline): KGHPV, FQNQEV (reference sequence). This CDR3 spans 13 amino acids. V lost 4 bases and J lost 1, with 6 bases in between. The covered CDR3 bases are TGTGCCAGCAGTCGGGGGGACCAAGACACCCAGTAC. Amino acid sequence: CASSRGDQDTQY. The whole CDR3 is CASSRGDQDTQYF.

Worth noting for this clone: The genes are named according to mouse. Read data end 1 residue before the CDR3 end; the end is taken from the germline J gene. This chain links TRBV16 with TRBJ2-2; 9 bases are a match to TRBD1. Trimming took 6 bases from V and 2 from J; bases not matched to a gene: 4. From germline, CDR1 is SGHSA and CDR2 FRNQAP. The CDR3 totals 15 residues. Here the CDR3 reads CASSRQGGNTGQLYF. CDR3 bases read: TGTGCAAGCAGTCGACAGGGGGGGAACACCGGGCAGCTCTAC.

This clone is medium-sized (0.01 to 0.1%) by share. Genes and germline are mouse. Read coverage stops 1 residue before the CDR3 terminus; the germline J gene supplies the remainder. J is TRBJ2-7 and V is TRBV12-1, with 12 bases lining up with TRBD2. Germline CDR1 is SGHSN and CDR2 is HYEKVE. Trimming removed 2 bases from V and 7 bases from J; junction bases left unmatched: 2. The CDR3 is made up of 13 amino acids. The CDR3 bases that were read are TGTGCCAGCTCTCGGGACTGGGGGGTCGAACAGTAC. As protein: CASSRDWGVEQY. The complete CDR3 sequence is CASSRDWGVEQYF.

Concerning this clone itself: The gene symbols are mouse symbols. The read ends 1 residue early relative to the CDR3; the germline J gene fills the gap. The chain combines TRBV20 with TRBJ1-3; no firm D call. CDR1 and CDR2 (germline): GFQATS, STVNSAI. The CDR3 is 13 residues long. V was cut by 4 bases and J by 0 bases, with 7 bases left in between. CDR3 protein: CGANEVSGNTLYF. The DNA read from the CDR3 is TGTGGTGCTAACGAGGTTTCTGGAAATACGCTCTAT.

About this clone: Genes here carry mouse names. The read finishes 1 residue shy of the CDR3 end, and the germline J gene is used to complete it. This sequence joins TRBV3 and TRBJ1-5; TRBD1 might be the D (6 bases). There are 12 residues in the CDR3. Germline values: CDR1 SNHLY, CDR2 FYNGKV (reference sequence). V was shortened by 5 bases and J by 7 bases, with 9 bases between the two germline ends. CDR3 sequence reads: CASSPGQQAPLF. The part of the CDR3 DNA that was read is TGTGCCAGCAGCCCGGGACAACAGGCTCCGCTT.

This clone showed up just a few times. The gene symbols are mouse symbols. The read finishes 1 residue shy of the CDR3 end, and the germline J gene is used to complete it. This chain uses TRBV3 with TRBJ1-2; D is perhaps TRBD1 (5 bases). The CDR3 consists of 14 residues. In germline, CDR1 is SNHLY, CDR2 FYNGKV (reference sequence). V lost 4 bases, J lost 1 base, and 10 bases lay in between. The CDR3 sequence is CASSWGRGNSDYTF. The DNA read from the CDR3 is TGTGCCAGCAGCTGGGGACGAGGAAACTCCGACTACACC. Together with reference TRBV3 and TRBJ1-2, the CDR3 gives the full variable domain: GPKVLQIPSHQIIDMGQMVTLNCDPVSNHLYFYWYKQILGQQMEFLVNFYNGKVMEKSKLFKDQFSVERPDGSYFTLKIQPTALEDSAVYFCASSWGRGNSDYTFGSGTRLLVI.

This clone showed up just a few times. Here the gene names and germline are mouse. The observed sequence ends 1 residue before the CDR3 terminus, with the missing tail filled in from the germline J gene. J is TRBJ2-7 and V is TRBV26; 7 positions agree with TRBD2. CDR1 is KGHPV, CDR2 FQNQEV, per germline (reference sequence). The CDR3 sequence is 14 residues long. The V and J ends lost 3 bases and 0 bases, in that order; junction bases with no gene match: 2. The CDR3 DNA, read in part, is TGTGCCAGCAGTCTCGGGGGGGGCTCCTATGAACAGTAC. Translation: CASSLGGGSYEQY. The entire CDR3 protein reads CASSLGGGSYEQYF.

By sample share, this clone is hyperexpanded. Gene names follow the mouse nomenclature. Coverage ceases 1 residue before the CDR3 finishes, and the germline J gene fills in the end. This chain uses TRBV26 with TRBJ1-3, with D hard to call. CDR1 is KGHPV and CDR2 is FQNQEV in the germline V gene (reference sequence). The V and J ends lost 1 base and 0 bases respectively, with 4 bases between them. The CDR3 totals 14 residues. CDR3 sequence reads: CASSLFGSGNTLYF. The covered CDR3 bases are TGTGCCAGCAGTCTGTTCGGTTCTGGAAATACGCTCTAT.

To note about this clone: Gene names denote mouse genes. The read falls 1 residue short of the CDR3 end, and the missing part is taken from the germline J gene. The chain employs TRBV13-1 and TRBJ2-1; weak D call: TRBD1 (6 bases). Germline loops: CDR1 NSHNY, CDR2 SYGAGN. This CDR3 contains 15 residues. V was shortened by 1 base and J by 1 base, with 9 bases between the two germline ends. CDR3 DNA, as far as it was read: TGTGCCAGCAGTGATCATAGGGGGAACTATGCTGAGCAGTTC. Protein: CASSDHRGNYAEQF. The CDR3 as a whole reads CASSDHRGNYAEQFF.

This clone is labeled medium-sized. Gene names are the mouse ones. The CDR3 goes on 1 residue after the read ends, and that part is filled in from the germline J gene. The J gene is TRBJ2-3, the V gene TRBV13-1; 10 bases align to TRBD2. Germline V gene data show CDR1 as NSHNY and CDR2 as SYGAGN. The CDR3 sequence is 15 residues long. V lost 1 base, J lost 3 bases, and 2 bases stayed unmatched. The CDR3 here is CASSDLGGRAETLYF. Incomplete CDR3 DNA: TGTGCCAGCAGTGATCTGGGGGGGCGAGCAGAAACGCTGTAT.

Concerning this clone: Gene names and germline refer to mouse. The CDR3 end lies 1 residue beyond the end of the read and is filled in from the germline J gene. The V call is TRBV26, the J call TRBJ1-4; D might be TRBD1 (6 bases). Germline CDR1 KGHPV, CDR2 FQNQEV (reference sequence). This CDR3 comprises 15 residues. Trimming left V 4 bases short and J 0 bases short, with 9 bases between. The CDR3 protein is CASSHGQISNERLFF. The sequenced CDR3 bases are TGTGCCAGCAGTCACGGACAGATTTCCAACGAAAGATTATTT.

About this clone: Each gene name is a mouse one. The CDR3 end lies 1 residue beyond the end of the read and is filled in from the germline J gene. The chain is built from TRBV13-1 and TRBJ2-7, with 13 bases aligning to TRBD2. Germline V gene sequence: CDR1 NSHNY, CDR2 SYGAGN. This CDR3 contains 16 residues. V lost 2 bases and J lost 3; bases outside the gene matches: 5. The CDR3 protein is CASSEGLGGRFYEQYF. The CDR3 bases that were read are TGTGCCAGCAGTGAAGGACTGGGGGGGCGCTTCTATGAACAGTAC.

This clone was recorded a few times. Germline and genes here are mouse. Sequencing ends 1 residue short of the CDR3 end; the germline J gene provides the rest. The gene calls are TRBV4 and TRBJ2-5; 9 nucleotides match TRBD2. CDR3 length equals 15 residues. Trimming at V came to 6 bases and at J to 0 bases, leaving 4 bases not matched to a gene. CDR1 is LGHDT and CDR2 is YNNKQL in the germline V gene (reference sequence). The CDR3 sequence: CASRRDWANQDTQYF. CDR3 bases read: TGTGCCAGCAGAAGGGACTGGGCTAACCAAGACACCCAGTAC.

Worth noting for this clone: Mismatch with germline at one junction end may stem from a read error. These gene names are mouse names. The read ends 1 residue shy of where the CDR3 ends; the end is completed using the germline J gene. The chain couples TRBV26 to TRBJ2-3, with D perhaps matching TRBD2 (6 bases). The CDR3 is 14 residues long. Per germline, CDR1 KGHPV and CDR2 FQNQEV (reference sequence). The CDR3 region is CASSLPGDTEPLYF. The covered CDR3 bases are TGTGCCAGCAGTCTGCCTGGGGATACAGAACCGCTGTAT.

This clone is termed medium-sized. The gene names here belong to mouse. Read sequence stops 1 residue before the CDR3 end, and the germline J gene provides the missing end. The V gene is TRBV26, the J gene TRBJ2-2; D is undetermined. The ends were cut back, 4 bases at V and 3 bases at J, with 6 bases in the middle. Germline V gene lookup returns CDR1 KGHPV and CDR2 FQNQEV (reference sequence). The CDR3 is 13 residues long. CDR3 region: CASSQGYTGQLYF. The covered CDR3 bases are TGTGCCAGCAGTCAGGGATACACCGGGCAGCTCTAC.